This T cell receptor (beta chain) was sequenced for a study of OX40 agonist ivuxolimab in advanced cancers. Overall study: As their treatment, patients were administered ivuxolimab, an agonistic anti-OX40 (CD134) antibody.

Some clones are missing from TCRdb's copy, which holds only in-frame ones; the method was immunoSEQ multiplex PCR. Of 75,000 or so clones listed, 84% are singletons. V was clipped by 0 bases and J by 0 bases, with 10 bases between them. CDR1 and CDR2 from the germline V gene are SGHRS and YFSETQ. The CDR3 length is 15 residues. The chain joins TRBV5-1 to TRBJ2-7; weak D call: TRBD1 (6 bases). The TCR originated in an adult with an advanced solid tumor such as melanoma, head and neck, liver or kidney cancer. The sample consisted of CD4+ or CD8+ T cells sorted from blood, taken in a trial of the OX40 agonist ivuxolimab. CDR3 sequence: CASSLGGTPSYEQYF. Here the CDR3 DNA reads TGCGCCAGCAGCTTGGGGGGGACACCCTCCTACGAGCAGTACTTC.